This is a list of T cell receptor beta chains from one sample in a study of cytomegalovirus exposure and HLA in healthy donors. TCRdb keeps only in-frame clones here, not all; method: immunoSEQ multiplex PCR. The sample holds fewer than 200,000 clones, roughly 71% seen once. Material for sequencing was PBMCs. All receptors derive from a woman between 45 and 60 years old in good health and CMV-seropositive. Each CDR3 is given with its conserved first and last residue. Each record gives: clone size, V gene, J gene, CDR3 length, D gene, CDR3 DNA, CDR3 protein. D genes are given only for firm matches. Some rows have no size entry. The others give once, few or many, or a class for an expanded clone.

.	TRBV5-1	TRBJ2-5	15	.	TGCGCCAGCAGCCGGGAGTTCGGGGGTTCAGAGACCCAGTACTTC	CASSREFGGSETQYF
.	TRBV2	TRBJ2-3	11	.	TGTGCCAGCATCGGGGTGGATACGCAGTATTTT	CASIGVDTQYF
.	TRBV7-3	TRBJ1-1	13	.	TGTGCCAGCAGCCGGACAGTGAACACTGAAGCTTTCTTT	CASSRTVNTEAFF
.	TRBV4-1	TRBJ1-2	14	.	TGCGCCAGCAGCCAAATAGGAGACAGCTATGGCTACACCTTC	CASSQIGDSYGYTF
.	TRBV12-1	TRBJ1-1	18	.	TGTGCCAGCAGCAGTAATGGGTGTTATGACAGACCAAACACTGAAGCTTTCTTT	CASSSNGCYDRPNTEAFF
.	TRBV30	TRBJ1-2	13	.	TGTGCCTGGACGTCCCGGGGAACAGTTGGCTACACCTTC	CAWTSRGTVGYTF
.	TRBV2	TRBJ1-5	14	TRBD1	TGTGCCAGCAGCGGACAGGACAGATCTCAGCCCCAGCATTTT	CASSGQDRSQPQHF
.	TRBV5-1	TRBJ2-2	16	TRBD1	TGCGCCAGCAGCTTGGTGTCAACAGGGGGATCCGGGGAGCTGTTTTTT	CASSLVSTGGSGELFF
.	TRBV20-1	TRBJ1-1	11	TRBD1	TGCAGTGCTGGGACAGTATCTGAAGCTTTCTTT	CSAGTVSEAFF
.	TRBV5-1	TRBJ2-7	12	TRBD1	TGCGCCTCATCGCAGGGGGCTTGCGAGCAGTACTTC	CASSQGACEQYF
.	TRBV4-1	TRBJ1-3	15	.	TGCGCCAGCAGCCGAACCAGGGGTTCTGGAAACACCATATATTTT	CASSRTRGSGNTIYF
.	TRBV6-1	TRBJ2-7	17	TRBD2	TGTGCCAGCAGTGAAGCGACTAGCGGGGGGCCCTCCCACGAGCAGTACTTC	CASSEATSGGPSHEQYF
.	TRBV4-1	TRBJ2-3	17	TRBD2	TGCGCCAGCAGTCGAACCGGGACTAGCGGGGGGTCAGATACGCAGTATTTT	CASSRTGTSGGSDTQYF
.	TRBV6-1	TRBJ2-2	15	TRBD2	TGTGCCAGCAGTGAAGTCTGGACTAGCTCTGGGGAGCTGTTTTTT	CASSEVWTSSGELFF
.	TRBV29-1	TRBJ1-1	14	.	TGCAGCGTCAAGGGGCAGCAGATGAACACTGAAGCTTTCTTT	CSVKGQQMNTEAFF
.	TRBV5-1	TRBJ1-4	15	TRBD1	TGCGCCAGCAGCCTGACAGGGGCAACTAATGAAAAACTGTTTTTT	CASSLTGATNEKLFF
.	TRBV29-1	TRBJ1-5	12	.	TGCAGCGTTGAACTCCCGAAGGGGTCCCAGCATTTT	CSVELPKGSQHF
.	TRBV6-6	TRBJ2-7	14	TRBD1	TGTGCCAGCAGTTACCTGACAGGGTCCTACGAGCAGTACTTC	CASSYLTGSYEQYF
once	TRBV14	TRBJ2-2	15	TRBD1	TGTGCCAGCAGCCGAGGGACAGGGGGCGCCGGGGAGCTGTTTTTT	CASSRGTGGAGELFF
.	TRBV7-6	TRBJ2-5	17	TRBD1	TGTGCCAGCAGCATCAATCCCGGGACAGGGGGTTCGGAGACCCAGTACTTC	CASSINPGTGGSETQYF
.	TRBV5-4	TRBJ2-5	13	.	TGTGCCAGCAGCCCCCAAGCCTCCGAGACCCAGTACTTC	CASSPQASETQYF
.	TRBV9	TRBJ2-2	15	.	TGTGCCAGCAGCGTAGCGGGGGCGAACACCGGGGAGCTGTTTTTT	CASSVAGANTGELFF
.	TRBV29-1	TRBJ2-7	10	.	TGCAGCGTTGACAGGTACGAGCAGTACTTC	CSVDRYEQYF
few	TRBV9	TRBJ2-1	15	.	TGTGCCAGCAGCGTAGGAGGGGAGGCATACAATGAGCAGTTCTTC	CASSVGGEAYNEQFF
.	TRBV25-1	TRBJ2-7	12	.	TGTGCCAGCAGTGCGAGCGGGTACGAGCAGTACTTC	CASSASGYEQYF
once	TRBV18	TRBJ2-3	13	.	TGTGCCAGCTCACTTGAGGTGGCAGATACGCAGTATTTT	CASSLEVADTQYF
.	TRBV7-9	TRBJ1-1	14	TRBD1	TGTGCCAGCAGACCCGGGACAGCGAAGCACGAAGCTTTCTTT	CASRPGTAKHEAFF
.	TRBV7-9	TRBJ2-5	16	.	TGTGCCAGCAGCAGTAGTCGGAAGGGGAACCCAGAGACCCAGTACTTC	CASSSSRKGNPETQYF
.	TRBV30	TRBJ2-3	15	TRBD2	TGTGCCTGGGGCCCTAGCGGGGGGGCAGGAGATACGCAGTATTTT	CAWGPSGGAGDTQYF
.	TRBV19	TRBJ2-3	12	TRBD2	TGTGCCAGTAGTGGGGGGGCAGATACGCAGTATTTT	CASSGGADTQYF
.	TRBV28	TRBJ1-6	15	.	TGTGCCAGCAGTTTCGCCAGGCTTGATAATTCACCCCTCCACTTT	CASSFARLDNSPLHF
.	TRBV2	TRBJ2-1	14	TRBD2	TGTGCCAGCAGAGGACTAGCGGGGGCCAATGAGCAGTTCTTC	CASRGLAGANEQFF